Listed below are T cell receptor beta chains from one sample, sequenced in a study of technical replicates of blood from a handful of donors. Method: immunoSEQ multiplex PCR; TCRdb's copy keeps in-frame clones and lacks some. The sample lists about 100,000 clones, 95% occurring once. Sample: T cells isolated from PBMCs. These receptor sequences come from a human donor in good health. The conserved cysteine and the conserved F or W are not part of the CDR3 here.

v_gene: TRBV21-1
CDR3aa: ASSKVRGDGELF

v_gene: TRBV19
CDR3aa: ASSIVGQGGASGNTIY

v_gene: TRBV5-1
CDR3aa: ASSLRQGSETQY

v_gene: TRBV2
CDR3aa: ASIPGGWSSYEQY

v_gene: TRBV29-1
CDR3aa: SVDLGQLVEGYT

v_gene: TRBV7-9
CDR3aa: ASSSRWEKLF

v_gene: TRBV5-1
CDR3aa: ASSLFAGALGEQF

v_gene: TRBV30
CDR3aa: AWIPVLTEAF

v_gene: TRBV6-1
CDR3aa: ASSIPSNQPQH

v_gene: TRBV5-4
CDR3aa: ASSSAPGQDSYEQY

v_gene: TRBV27
CDR3aa: ASSLAAYSEQY

v_gene: TRBV4-1
CDR3aa: ASSEDSLGNQPQH

v_gene: TRBV6-1
CDR3aa: ASRTPYEQY

v_gene: TRBV5-6
CDR3aa: ASSLPSGFRADTQY

v_gene: TRBV11-2
CDR3aa: ASSRYRVPASSGANVLT